A single T cell receptor (beta chain) is shown here with its context. Its matching antigen is unknown. V was clipped by 4 bases and J by 0 bases, with 9 bases between them. This CDR3 has 15 amino acids. CDR1 LGHNA and CDR2 YSLEER come from the germline V gene. It was with 60 Vbeta and 13 Jbeta primers that the PCR ran. The repertoire was sequenced with immunoSEQ multiplex PCR; TCRdb's copy has only in-frame clones and lacks some. The table includes around 57,000 clones, around 90% detected once. The data belong to a study of cytomegalovirus exposure and HLA in healthy donors. Overall study results and limits: In a later analysis, common viral pathogens appeared linked to several of the most significant clusters. In vitro confirmation showed three CMV-associated chains to be CMV antigen specific.

The chain is built from TRBV4-3 and TRBJ1-4; no reliable D call. The source material was PBMCs. The source is a man aged 25-40 years in good health and CMV-seropositive. CDR3 nucleotides: TGCGCCAGCAGCCGGAGGAGACCAACTAATGAAAAACTGTTTTTT. Protein product: CASSRRRPTNEKLFF.